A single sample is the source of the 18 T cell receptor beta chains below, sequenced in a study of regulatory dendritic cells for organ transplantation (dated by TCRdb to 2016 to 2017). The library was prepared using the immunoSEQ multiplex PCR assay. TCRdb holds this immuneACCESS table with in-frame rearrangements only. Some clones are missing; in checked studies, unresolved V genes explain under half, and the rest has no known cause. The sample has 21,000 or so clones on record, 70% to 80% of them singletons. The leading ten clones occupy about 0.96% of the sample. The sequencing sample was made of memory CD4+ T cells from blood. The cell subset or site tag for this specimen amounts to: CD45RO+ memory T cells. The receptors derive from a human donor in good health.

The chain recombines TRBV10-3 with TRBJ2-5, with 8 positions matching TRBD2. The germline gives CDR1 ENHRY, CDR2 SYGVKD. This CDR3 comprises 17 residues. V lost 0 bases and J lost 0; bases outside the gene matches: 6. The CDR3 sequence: CAISESFAGGDQETQYF. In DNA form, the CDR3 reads TGTGCCATCAGTGAGTCGTTTGCGGGGGGCGACCAAGAGACCCAGTACTTC.

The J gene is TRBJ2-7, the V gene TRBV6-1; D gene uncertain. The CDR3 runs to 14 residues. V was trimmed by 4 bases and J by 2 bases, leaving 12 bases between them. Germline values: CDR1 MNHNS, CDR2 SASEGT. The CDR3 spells CASSALAPTYEQYF. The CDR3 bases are TGTGCCAGCAGTGCTCTCGCCCCTACCTACGAGCAGTACTTC.

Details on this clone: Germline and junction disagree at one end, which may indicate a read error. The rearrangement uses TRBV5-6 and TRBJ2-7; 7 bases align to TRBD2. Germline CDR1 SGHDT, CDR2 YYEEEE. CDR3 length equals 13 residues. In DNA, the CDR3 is TGTGCCAGCTACAACCGGGCTAGCGGCTCGGGGCACTTC. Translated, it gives CASYNRASGSGHF.

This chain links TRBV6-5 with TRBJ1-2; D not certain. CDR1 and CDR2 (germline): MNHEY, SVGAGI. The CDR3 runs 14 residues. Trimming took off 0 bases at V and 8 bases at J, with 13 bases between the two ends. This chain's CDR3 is CASSYSREGGGYTF. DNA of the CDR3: TGTGCCAGCAGTTACTCCCGGGAGGGAGGGGGCTACACCTTC.

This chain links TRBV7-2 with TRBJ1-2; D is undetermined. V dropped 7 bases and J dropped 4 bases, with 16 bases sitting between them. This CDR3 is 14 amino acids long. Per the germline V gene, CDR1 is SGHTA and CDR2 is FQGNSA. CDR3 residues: CASNEGGEGYGYTF. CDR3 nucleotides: TGTGCCAGCAACGAAGGCGGGGAGGGCTATGGCTACACCTTC.

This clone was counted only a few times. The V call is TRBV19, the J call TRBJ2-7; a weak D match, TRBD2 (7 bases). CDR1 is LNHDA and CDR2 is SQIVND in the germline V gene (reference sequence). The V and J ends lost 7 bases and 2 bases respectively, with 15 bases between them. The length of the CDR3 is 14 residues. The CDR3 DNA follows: TGTGCCAGTACCGAGAGGGGGGGAGCCTACGAGCAGTACTTC. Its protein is CASTERGGAYEQYF.

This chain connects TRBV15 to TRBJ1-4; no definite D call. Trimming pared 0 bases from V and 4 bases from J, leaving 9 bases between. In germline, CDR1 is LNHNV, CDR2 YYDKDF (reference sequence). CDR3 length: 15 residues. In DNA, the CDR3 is TGTGCCACCAGCAGAGATTGGTCGAGTAATGAAAAACTGTTTTTT. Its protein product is CATSRDWSSNEKLFF.

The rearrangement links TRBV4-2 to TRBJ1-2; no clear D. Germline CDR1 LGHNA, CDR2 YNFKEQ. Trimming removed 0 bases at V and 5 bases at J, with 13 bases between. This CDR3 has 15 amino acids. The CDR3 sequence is CASSQDRLRGYGYTF. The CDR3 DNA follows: TGTGCCAGCAGCCAAGATAGACTGCGGGGTTATGGCTACACCTTC.

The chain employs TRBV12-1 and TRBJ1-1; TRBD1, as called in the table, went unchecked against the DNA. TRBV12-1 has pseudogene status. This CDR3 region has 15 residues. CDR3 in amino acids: CASSSPQGEDTEAFF. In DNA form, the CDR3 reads TGTGCCAGCAGCTCCCCACAGGGGGAGGACACTGAAGCTTTCTTT.

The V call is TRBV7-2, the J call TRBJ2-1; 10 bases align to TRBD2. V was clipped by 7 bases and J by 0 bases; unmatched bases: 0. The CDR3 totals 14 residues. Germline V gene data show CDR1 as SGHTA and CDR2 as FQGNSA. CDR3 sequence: CASKRGGSYNEQFF. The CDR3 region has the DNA TGTGCCAGCAAGCGGGGGGGCTCCTACAATGAGCAGTTCTTC.

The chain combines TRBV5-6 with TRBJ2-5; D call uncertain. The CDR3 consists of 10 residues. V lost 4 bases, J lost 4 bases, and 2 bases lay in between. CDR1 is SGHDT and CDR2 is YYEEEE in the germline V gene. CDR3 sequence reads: CASSRETQYF. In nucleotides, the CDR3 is TGTGCCAGCAGCCGAGAGACCCAGTACTTC. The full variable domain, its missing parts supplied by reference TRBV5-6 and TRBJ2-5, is DAGVTQSPTHLIKTRGQQVTLRCSPKSGHDTVSWYQQALGQGPQFIFQYYEEEERQRGNFPDRFSGHQFPNYSSELNVNALLLGDSALYLCASSRETQYFGPGTRLLVL.

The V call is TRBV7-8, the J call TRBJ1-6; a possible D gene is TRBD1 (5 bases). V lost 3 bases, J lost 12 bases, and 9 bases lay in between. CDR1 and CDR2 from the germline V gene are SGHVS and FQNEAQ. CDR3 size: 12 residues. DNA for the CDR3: TGTGCCAGCAGCTTCAGGGAAGGACCCCTCCACTTT. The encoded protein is CASSFREGPLHF.

CDR3 residues: CASTHGGRDTGELFF. In DNA, the CDR3 is TGTGCCAGCACTCATGGGGGCAGGGACACCGGGGAGCTGTTTTTT. V is TRBV7-9 and J is TRBJ2-2; D perhaps matches TRBD1 (6 bases). With 7 bases removed from V and 3 bases from J, the gap between germline ends came to 15 bases. The CDR3 loop spans 15 amino acids. Germline V gene lookup returns CDR1 SEHNR and CDR2 FQNEAQ (reference sequence).

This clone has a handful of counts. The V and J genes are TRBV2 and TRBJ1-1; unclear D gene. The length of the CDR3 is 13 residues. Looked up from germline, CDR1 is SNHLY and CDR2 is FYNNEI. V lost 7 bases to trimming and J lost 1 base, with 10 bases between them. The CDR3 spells CASMRTTNTEAFF. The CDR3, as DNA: TGTGCCAGCATGAGGACTACGAACACTGAAGCTTTCTTT.

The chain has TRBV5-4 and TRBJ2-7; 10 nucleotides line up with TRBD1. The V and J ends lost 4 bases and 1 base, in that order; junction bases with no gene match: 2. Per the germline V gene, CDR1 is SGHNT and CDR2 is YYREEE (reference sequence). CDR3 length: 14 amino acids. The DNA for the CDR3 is TGTGCCAGCAGCCGACAGGGGGCGTCCTACGAGCAGTACTTC. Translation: CASSRQGASYEQYF. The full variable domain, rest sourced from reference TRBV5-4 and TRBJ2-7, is ETGVTQSPTHLIKTRGQQVTLRCSSQSGHNTVSWYQQALGQGPQFIFQYYREEENGRGNFPPRFSGLQFPNYSSELNVNALELDDSALYLCASSRQGASYEQYFGPGTRLTVT.

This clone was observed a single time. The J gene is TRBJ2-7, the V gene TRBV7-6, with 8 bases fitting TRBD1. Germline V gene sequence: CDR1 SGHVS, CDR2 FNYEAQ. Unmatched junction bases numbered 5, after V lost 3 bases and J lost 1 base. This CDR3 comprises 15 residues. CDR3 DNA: TGTGCCAGCAGCTTCAGCAGACAGGGGTCCTACGAGCAGTACTTC. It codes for CASSFSRQGSYEQYF. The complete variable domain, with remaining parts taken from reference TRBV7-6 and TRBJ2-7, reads GAGVSQSPRYKVTKRGQDVALRCDPISGHVSLYWYRQALGQGPEFLTYFNYEAQQDKSGLPNDRFSAERPEGSISTLTIQRTEQRDSAMYRCASSFSRQGSYEQYFGPGTRLTVT.

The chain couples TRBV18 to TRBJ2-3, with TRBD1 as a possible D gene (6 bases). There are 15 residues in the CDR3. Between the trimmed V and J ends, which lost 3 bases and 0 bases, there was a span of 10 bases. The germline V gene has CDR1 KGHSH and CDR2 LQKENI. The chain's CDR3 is CASSPLTGSTDTQYF. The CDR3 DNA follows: TGTGCCAGCTCACCCCTGACAGGCAGCACAGATACGCAGTATTTT.

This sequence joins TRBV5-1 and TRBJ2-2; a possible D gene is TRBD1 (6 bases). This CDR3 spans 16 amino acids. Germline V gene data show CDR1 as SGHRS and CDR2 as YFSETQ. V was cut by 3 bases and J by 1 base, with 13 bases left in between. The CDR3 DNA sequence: TGCGCCAGCAGCTGGTCGGGCAGGGGGAACACCGGGGAGCTGTTTTTT. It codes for CASSWSGRGNTGELFF.